This T cell receptor (beta chain) derives from a study of T cell responses to AZD1222 COVID-19 vaccine. Libraries were prepared by immunoSEQ multiplex PCR; TCRdb keeps only in-frame clonotypes and omits some of them. This sample has over 100,000 clones; 90% to 95% occur once, and the top ten carry 4.5%. The CDR3 loop spans 13 amino acids. Trimming took off 7 bases at V and 1 base at J, with 11 bases between the two ends. The chain carries TRBV12-3 or TRBV12-4 and TRBJ2-7; no firm D call. This clonotype was obtained from an adult in good health. Source: peripheral blood, taken on day 0 of AZD1222 vaccination. The CDR3 nucleotides read TGTGCCAGCAAAACAGCCCAGTCCTACGAGCAGTACTTC. Translating gives CASKTAQSYEQYF.